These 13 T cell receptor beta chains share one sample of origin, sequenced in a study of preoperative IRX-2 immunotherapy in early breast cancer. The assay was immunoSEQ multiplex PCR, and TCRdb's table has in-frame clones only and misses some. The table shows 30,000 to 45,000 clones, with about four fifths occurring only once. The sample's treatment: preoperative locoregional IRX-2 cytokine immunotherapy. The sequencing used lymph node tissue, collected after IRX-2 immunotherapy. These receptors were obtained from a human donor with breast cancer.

CDR3 DNA sequence: TGTGCCAGTAGCCGATTCTACCAAAAAACAGGGGGAAGGGGAAACACCATATATTTT. Amino acid sequence: CASSRFYQKTGGRGNTIYF. This rearrangement joins TRBV19 to TRBJ1-3; TRBD1 matches at 8 bases. V lost 6 bases and J lost 4; bases outside the gene matches: 20. Germline CDR1 is LNHDA and CDR2 is SQIVND (reference sequence). This CDR3 has 19 amino acids.

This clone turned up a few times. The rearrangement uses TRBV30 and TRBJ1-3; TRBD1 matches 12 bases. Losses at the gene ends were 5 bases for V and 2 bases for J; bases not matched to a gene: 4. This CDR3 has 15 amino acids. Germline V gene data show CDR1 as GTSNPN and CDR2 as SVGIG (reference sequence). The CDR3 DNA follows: TGTGCCTGGTCCGGGACAGGGGGCCCTGGAAACACCATATATTTT. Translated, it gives CAWSGTGGPGNTIYF.

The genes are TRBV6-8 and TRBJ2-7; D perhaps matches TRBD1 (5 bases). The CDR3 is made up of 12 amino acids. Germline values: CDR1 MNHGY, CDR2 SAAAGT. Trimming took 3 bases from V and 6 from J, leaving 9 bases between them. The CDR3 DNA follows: TGTGCCAGCAGTTATCAGGGCGGCGAGCAGTACTTC. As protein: CASSYQGGEQYF.

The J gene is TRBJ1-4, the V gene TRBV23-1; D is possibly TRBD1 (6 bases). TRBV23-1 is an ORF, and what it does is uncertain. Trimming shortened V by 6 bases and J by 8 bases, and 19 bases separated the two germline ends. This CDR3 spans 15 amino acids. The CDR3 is CASSQDMGAREKLFF. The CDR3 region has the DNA TGCGCCAGCAGCCAAGATATGGGGGCTCGGGAAAAACTGTTTTTT.

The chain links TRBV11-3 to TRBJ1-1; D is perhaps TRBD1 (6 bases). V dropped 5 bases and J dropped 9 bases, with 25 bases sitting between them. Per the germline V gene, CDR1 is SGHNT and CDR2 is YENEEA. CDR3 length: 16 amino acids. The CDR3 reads CASSQGIGEGGLKAFF. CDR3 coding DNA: TGTGCCAGCAGCCAAGGAATTGGGGAGGGGGGCTTGAAAGCTTTCTTT.

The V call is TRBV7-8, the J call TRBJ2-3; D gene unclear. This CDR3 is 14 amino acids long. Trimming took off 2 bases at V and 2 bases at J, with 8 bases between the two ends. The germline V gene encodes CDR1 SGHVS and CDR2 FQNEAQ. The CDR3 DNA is TGTGCCAGCAGCTTAAGTTTTTCCACAGATACGCAGTATTTT. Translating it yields CASSLSFSTDTQYF.

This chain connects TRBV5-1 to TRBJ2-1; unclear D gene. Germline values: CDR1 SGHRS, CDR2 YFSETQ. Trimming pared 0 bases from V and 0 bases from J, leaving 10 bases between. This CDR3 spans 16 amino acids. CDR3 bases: TGCGCCAGCAGCTTGGAACGGGCGAACTCCTACAATGAGCAGTTCTTC. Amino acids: CASSLERANSYNEQFF.

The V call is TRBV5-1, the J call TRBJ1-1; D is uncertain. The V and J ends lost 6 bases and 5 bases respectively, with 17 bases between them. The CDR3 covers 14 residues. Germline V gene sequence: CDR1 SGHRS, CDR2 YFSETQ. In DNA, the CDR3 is TGCGCCAGCAAGAGAGAAGACGGGTGGACTGAAGCTTTCTTT. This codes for CASKREDGWTEAFF. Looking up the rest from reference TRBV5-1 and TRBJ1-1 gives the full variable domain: KAGVTQTPRYLIKTRGQQVTLSCSPISGHRSVSWYQQTPGQGLQFLFEYFSETQRNKGNFPGRFSGRQFSNSRSEMNVSTLELGDSALYLCASKREDGWTEAFFGQGTRLTVV.

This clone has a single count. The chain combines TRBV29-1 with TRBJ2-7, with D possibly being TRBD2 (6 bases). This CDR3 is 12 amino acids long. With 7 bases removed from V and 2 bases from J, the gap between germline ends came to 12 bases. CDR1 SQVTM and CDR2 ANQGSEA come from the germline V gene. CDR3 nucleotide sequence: TGCAGCGGGGGGGAGGCTCCCTACGAGCAGTACTTC. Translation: CSGGEAPYEQYF.

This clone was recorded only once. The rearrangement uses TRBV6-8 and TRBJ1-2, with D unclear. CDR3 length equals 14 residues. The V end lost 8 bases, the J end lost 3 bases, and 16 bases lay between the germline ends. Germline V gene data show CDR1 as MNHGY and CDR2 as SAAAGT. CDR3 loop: CASGSQEQYYGYTF. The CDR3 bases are TGTGCCAGCGGCTCTCAGGAACAATACTATGGCTACACCTTC.

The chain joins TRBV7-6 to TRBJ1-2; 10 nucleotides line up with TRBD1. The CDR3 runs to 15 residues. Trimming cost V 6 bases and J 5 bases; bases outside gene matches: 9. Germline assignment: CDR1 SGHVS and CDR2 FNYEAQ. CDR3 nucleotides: TGTGCCAGCAGACCCGGGACAGGGGTCTTATATGGCTACACCTTC. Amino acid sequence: CASRPGTGVLYGYTF.

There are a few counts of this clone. CDR3 sequence reads: CSAEGQGSYEQYF. Written as DNA, the CDR3 is TGCAGCGCGGAGGGGCAGGGATCCTACGAGCAGTACTTC. The chain recombines TRBV29-1 with TRBJ2-7, with D possibly being TRBD2 (6 bases). Trimming took off 7 bases at V and 1 base at J, with 14 bases between the two ends. Germline CDR1 and CDR2: SQVTM and ANQGSEA. The CDR3 sequence is 13 residues long.

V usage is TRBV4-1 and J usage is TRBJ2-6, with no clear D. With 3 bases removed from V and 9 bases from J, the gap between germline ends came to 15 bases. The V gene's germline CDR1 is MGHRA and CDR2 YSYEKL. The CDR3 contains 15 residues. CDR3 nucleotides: TGCGCCAGCAGCCAGGACGGAACTCGAGGCAACGTCCTGACTTTC. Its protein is CASSQDGTRGNVLTF.